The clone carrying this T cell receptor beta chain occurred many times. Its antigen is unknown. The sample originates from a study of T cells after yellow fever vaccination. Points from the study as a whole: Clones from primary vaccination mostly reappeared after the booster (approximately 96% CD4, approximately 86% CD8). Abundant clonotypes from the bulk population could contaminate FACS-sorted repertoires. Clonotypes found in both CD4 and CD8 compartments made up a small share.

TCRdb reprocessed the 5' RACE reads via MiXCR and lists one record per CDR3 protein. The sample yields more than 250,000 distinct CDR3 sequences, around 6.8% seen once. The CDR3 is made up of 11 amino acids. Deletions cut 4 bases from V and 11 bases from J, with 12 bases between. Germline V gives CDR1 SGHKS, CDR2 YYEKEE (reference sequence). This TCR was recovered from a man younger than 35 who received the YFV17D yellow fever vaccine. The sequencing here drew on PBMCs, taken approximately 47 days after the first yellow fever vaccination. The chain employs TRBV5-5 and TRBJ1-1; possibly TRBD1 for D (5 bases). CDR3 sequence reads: CASSGHTEAFF. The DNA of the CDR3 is TGTGCCAGCAGCGGACACACAGAGGCTTTCTTT.